The 16 T cell receptor beta chains below all came from one sample that was sequenced in a study of T-cell reconstitution after alpha-beta-depleted transplantation in children. A TCRbeta library incorporating unique molecular identifiers was prepared. TCRdb reprocessed the PCR reads with MiXCR, giving one entry per CDR3 protein. This sample has under 450,000 distinct CDR3 sequences; 15% to 20% occur once, and the top ten carry less than 30%. The sample here was PBMCs, mostly from graft donor cells, taken 360 days after TCRalphabeta/CD19-depleted stem cell transplant. The receptors come from a boy in the first two years of life who had a stem cell transplant for Wiskott-Aldrich syndrome, so the T cells may come from the graft donor.

This clonotype was recorded a few times. The chain recombines TRBV7-7 with TRBJ2-3, with D maybe TRBD2 (6 bases). The V gene lost 1 base and the J gene lost 1 base, with 9 bases spanning the gap. This CDR3 region has 15 residues. Germline CDR1 and CDR2: SSHAT and FNYEAQ (reference sequence). This CDR3 reads CASSLGASGTDTQYF. The DNA of the CDR3 is TGTGCCAGCAGCTTAGGGGCTAGCGGCACAGATACGCAGTATTTT.

A few counts support this clonotype. This rearrangement joins TRBV29-1 to TRBJ1-1; D is unclear. Germline V gene sequence: CDR1 SQVTM, CDR2 ANQGSEA. The CDR3 sequence is 11 residues long. Trimming removed 6 bases at V and 5 bases at J, with 10 bases between. CDR3 DNA: TGCAGCGTCGCTGGACCTACTGAAGCTTTCTTT. Translating gives CSVAGPTEAFF. The variable domain in full, completed from reference TRBV29-1 and TRBJ1-1, reads SAVISQKPSRDICQRGTSLTIQCQVDSQVTMMFWYRQQPGQSLTLIATANQGSEATYESGFVIDKFPISRPNLTFSTLTVSNMSPEDSSIYLCSVAGPTEAFFGQGTRLTVV.

The CDR3 DNA is TGCAGCGTTAGCCGTGGGGGTGAGACCCAGTACTTC. It yields the protein CSVSRGGETQYF. The rearrangement uses TRBV29-1 and TRBJ2-5; D possibly uses TRBD1 or TRBD2 (5 bases each). The ends were cut back, 5 bases at V and 5 bases at J, with 12 bases in the middle. This CDR3 has 12 amino acids. Germline V CDR1 and CDR2: SQVTM, ANQGSEA.

The chain combines TRBV7-9 with TRBJ2-3; D is perhaps TRBD1 (5 bases). CDR1 is SEHNR and CDR2 is FQNEAQ in the germline V gene (reference sequence). V was clipped by 4 bases and J by 6 bases, with 23 bases between them. The CDR3 totals 17 residues. The CDR3: CASSSLWQGTIKDTQYF. Written as DNA, the CDR3 is TGTGCCAGCAGCTCCTTGTGGCAGGGAACCATAAAGGATACGCAGTATTTT.

The chain joins TRBV4-1 to TRBJ2-7; 7 bases line up with TRBD2. Germline CDR1 is MGHRA and CDR2 is YSYEKL. V shed 0 bases and J 5 bases; nucleotides not matched to a gene: 16. The CDR3 covers 18 residues. DNA for the CDR3: TGCGCCAGCAGCCAAGATCCCTCGACTGCGGGAGATTCTAACGAGCAGTACTTC. It encodes CASSQDPSTAGDSNEQYF.

This clonotype was counted ten times or more. The chain is built from TRBV20-1 and TRBJ2-3, with 12 nucleotides matching TRBD2. This CDR3 region has 16 residues. Trimming took 4 bases from V and 4 from J; bases not matched to a gene: 9. The germline V gene encodes CDR1 DFQATT and CDR2 SNEGSKA (reference sequence). This CDR3 is CSANGLAGGLADTQYF. For the CDR3, the DNA is TGCAGTGCTAATGGGCTAGCGGGAGGGCTGGCAGATACGCAGTATTTT.

This clonotype was seen a few times. The chain links TRBV18 to TRBJ2-2; 8 bases fit TRBD1. V lost 1 base to trimming and J lost 0 bases; unmatched junction nucleotides: 4. The CDR3 totals 17 residues. Germline V gene lookup returns CDR1 KGHSH and CDR2 LQKENI. The CDR3 sequence: CASSPLRGPTNTGELFF. In DNA form, the CDR3 reads TGTGCCAGCTCACCACTCAGGGGGCCCACGAACACCGGGGAGCTGTTTTTT.

The rearrangement joins TRBV7-8 to TRBJ2-1; 10 bases agree with TRBD2. The CDR3 covers 19 residues. V gave up 3 bases and J gave up 1 base; unmatched junction bases: 12. Germline CDR1 and CDR2: SGHVS and FQNEAQ. The CDR3 here is CASSFHRVRLAGSYNEQFF. The CDR3 nucleotides read TGTGCCAGCAGCTTCCACCGCGTGAGACTAGCGGGTTCCTACAATGAGCAGTTCTTC.

The table lists this clonotype with a few counts. The V and J genes are TRBV6-2 or TRBV6-3 and TRBJ2-2; 10 bases fit TRBD2. Losses at the gene ends were 2 bases for V and 5 bases for J; bases not matched to a gene: 11. CDR3 length: 18 amino acids. Germline V gene lookup returns CDR1 MNHEY and CDR2 SVGEGT. CDR3 sequence: CASSYASGRTTLTGELFF. The CDR3 region has the DNA TGTGCCAGCAGTTACGCTAGCGGGAGAACTACCCTTACCGGGGAGCTGTTTTTT.

J is TRBJ2-7 and V is TRBV7-9, with no clear D. V gave up 1 base and J gave up 3 bases, with 13 bases separating them. This CDR3 spans 15 amino acids. Per the germline V gene, CDR1 is SEHNR and CDR2 is FQNEAQ (reference sequence). Here the CDR3 DNA reads TGTGCCAGCAGCTTAGGGGTCCTCCAGAGCTACGAGCAGTACTTC. Translated, it gives CASSLGVLQSYEQYF. The full variable domain, completed using reference TRBV7-9 and TRBJ2-7, is DTGVSQNPRHKITKRGQNVTFRCDPISEHNRLYWYRQTLGQGPEFLTYFQNEAQLEKSRLLSDRFSAERPKGSFSTLEIQRTEQGDSAMYLCASSLGVLQSYEQYFGPGTRLTVT.

This clonotype was seen a handful of times. This rearrangement joins TRBV20-1 to TRBJ2-3, with 9 bases lining up with TRBD1. This CDR3 is 14 amino acids long. Trimming removed 6 bases from V and 6 bases from J; junction bases left unmatched: 10. The V gene's germline CDR1 is DFQATT and CDR2 SNEGSKA (reference sequence). CDR3: CSAPTGGRRDTQYF. In DNA, the CDR3 is TGCAGTGCCCCGACAGGGGGTAGGAGGGATACGCAGTATTTT.

CDR3 coding DNA: TGTGCCAGCAGTTTAGAGCTACTAGCGGGGGGGCCCCATGAGCAGTTCTTC. This translates into CASSLELLAGGPHEQFF. The chain has TRBV12-3 or TRBV12-4 and TRBJ2-1; 13 nucleotides match TRBD2. The CDR3 has 17 amino acids. Unmatched junction bases numbered 8, after V lost 1 base and J lost 8 bases.

The rearrangement uses TRBV10-2 and TRBJ2-7; TRBD2 matches at 9 bases. CDR3 length: 14 residues. The germline V gene has CDR1 WSHSY and CDR2 SAAADI. Unmatched junction bases numbered 11, after V lost 4 bases and J lost 10 bases. CDR3 sequence (DNA): TGCGCCAGCAGTGGGGGGGCGGGAGGGCCCGGACAGTACTTC. The encoded protein is CASSGGAGGPGQYF.

The rearrangement joins TRBV5-6 to TRBJ2-3, with 8 nucleotides matching TRBD2. V gave up 4 bases and J gave up 2 bases; unmatched junction bases: 12. Germline V gene sequence: CDR1 SGHDT, CDR2 YYEEEE. CDR3 length equals 17 residues. This CDR3 is CASSEGLAVLFTDTQYF. The DNA for the CDR3 is TGTGCCAGCAGCGAAGGACTAGCCGTCCTCTTCACAGATACGCAGTATTTT.

The genes are TRBV10-2 and TRBJ2-3; 7 nucleotides agree with TRBD2. CDR1 is WSHSY, CDR2 SAAADI, per germline. J was trimmed by 6 bases and V by 8 bases; bases with no gene match: 5. The CDR3 has 12 amino acids. The CDR3 is CASRLAADTQYF. The CDR3 nucleotides are TGCGCCAGCCGACTAGCAGCCGATACGCAGTATTTT.

In this sample, this clonotype turned up a few times. V is TRBV4-2 and J is TRBJ2-2; tentative D call: TRBD2 (6 bases). V lost 0 bases and J lost 0, with 14 bases in between. The V gene's germline CDR1 is LGHNA and CDR2 YNFKEQ. The CDR3 loop spans 18 amino acids. The CDR3 nucleotides are TGTGCCAGCAGCCAAGAGTTGGGCCCGGGGGCGAACACCGGGGAGCTGTTTTTT. This encodes CASSQELGPGANTGELFF.